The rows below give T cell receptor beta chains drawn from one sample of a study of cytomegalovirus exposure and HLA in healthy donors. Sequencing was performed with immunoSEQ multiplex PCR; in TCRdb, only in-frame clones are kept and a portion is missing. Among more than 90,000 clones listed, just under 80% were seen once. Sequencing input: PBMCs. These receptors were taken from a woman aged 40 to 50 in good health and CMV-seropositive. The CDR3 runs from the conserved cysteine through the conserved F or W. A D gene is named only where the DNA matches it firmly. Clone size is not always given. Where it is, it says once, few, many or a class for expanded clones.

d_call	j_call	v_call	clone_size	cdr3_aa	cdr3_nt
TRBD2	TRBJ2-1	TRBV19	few	CASTLSGRDHNEQFF	TGTGCCAGTACCCTTAGCGGGAGGGACCACAATGAGCAGTTCTTC
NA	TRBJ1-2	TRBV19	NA	CVSKRQDNTF	TGTGTGAGTAAGCGGCAGGATAACACCTTC
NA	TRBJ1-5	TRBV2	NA	CASSAEGVRNQPQHF	TGTGCCAGCAGCGCGGAAGGGGTTAGAAATCAGCCCCAGCATTTT
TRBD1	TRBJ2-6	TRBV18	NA	CASSSGQGDLSGANVLTF	TGTGCCAGCTCATCGGGACAGGGAGACCTCTCTGGGGCCAACGTCCTGACTTTC
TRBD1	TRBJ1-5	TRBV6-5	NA	CASSRTGGKNQPQHF	TGTGCCAGCAGTCGGACAGGGGGCAAGAATCAGCCCCAGCATTTT
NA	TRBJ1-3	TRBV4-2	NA	CASSQGHSAGNTIYF	TGTGCCAGCAGCCAAGGACATTCGGCTGGAAACACCATATATTTT
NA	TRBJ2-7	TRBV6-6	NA	CASSYSTAKNEQYF	TGTGCCAGCAGTTACTCGACAGCTAAGAACGAGCAGTACTTC
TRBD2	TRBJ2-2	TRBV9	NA	CASSVPSGRANTGELFF	TGTGCCAGCAGCGTTCCGAGCGGGAGGGCTAACACCGGGGAGCTGTTTTTT
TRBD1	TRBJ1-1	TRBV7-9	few	CASSLYGTGGNTEAFF	TGTGCCAGCAGCTTATACGGGACAGGGGGGAACACTGAAGCTTTCTTT
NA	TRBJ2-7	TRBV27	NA	CASSLQVDSYEQYF	TGTGCCAGCAGTCTTCAGGTGGACTCCTACGAGCAGTACTTC
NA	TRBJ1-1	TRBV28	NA	CASRGGTEAFF	TGTGCCAGCAGGGGGGGGACTGAAGCTTTCTTT
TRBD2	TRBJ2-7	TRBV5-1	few	CASSLALAGSYEQYF	TGCGCCAGCAGCTTGGCCCTAGCGGGATCCTACGAGCAGTACTTC
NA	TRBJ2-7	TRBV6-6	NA	CASSFPDEGQYF	TGTGCCAGCAGTTTTCCGGACGAGGGGCAGTACTTC
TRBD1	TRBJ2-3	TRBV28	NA	CASSSTGTGTDTQYF	TGTGCCAGCAGTTCCACCGGGACAGGCACAGATACGCAGTATTTT
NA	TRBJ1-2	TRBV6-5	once	CASSSLTGNYGYTF	TGTGCCAGCAGTTCCCTGACAGGAAACTATGGCTACACCTTC
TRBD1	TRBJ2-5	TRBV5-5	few	CASSSTGGQETQYF	TGTGCCAGCAGCTCGACAGGGGGACAAGAGACCCAGTACTTC
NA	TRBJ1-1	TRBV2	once	CASNLRGNTEAFF	TGTGCCAGCAATCTGCGGGGGAACACTGAAGCTTTCTTT
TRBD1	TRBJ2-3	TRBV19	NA	CASSSRDRVVDTQYF	TGTGCCAGTAGTTCCCGGGACAGGGTCGTAGATACGCAGTATTTT
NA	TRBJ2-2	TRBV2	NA	CASSYSDSYTGELFF	TGTGCCAGCAGTTACTCGGACTCTTACACCGGGGAGCTGTTTTTT
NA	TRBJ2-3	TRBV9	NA	CASSVGLAIAWSTDTQYF	TGTGCCAGCAGCGTAGGCCTGGCGATAGCGTGGAGCACAGATACGCAGTATTTT
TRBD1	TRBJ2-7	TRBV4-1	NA	CASSQMGQGYEQYF	TGCGCCAGCAGCCAAATGGGACAGGGCTACGAGCAGTACTTC
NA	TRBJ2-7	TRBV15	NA	CATSRDPSVGEQYF	TGTGCCACCAGCAGAGACCCCAGCGTTGGCGAGCAGTACTTC
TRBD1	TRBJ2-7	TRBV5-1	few	CASSSRTGSYEQYF	TGCGCCAGCAGCTCTCGGACAGGTTCCTACGAGCAGTACTTC
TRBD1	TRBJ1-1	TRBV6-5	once	CASSYLGQGDTEAFF	TGTGCCAGCAGTTACCTCGGACAGGGAGACACTGAAGCTTTCTTT
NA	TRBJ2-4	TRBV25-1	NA	CASSEYSVGRGKNIQYF	TGTGCCAGCAGTGAATATAGTGTCGGACGGGGAAAAAACATTCAGTACTTC
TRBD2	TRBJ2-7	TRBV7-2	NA	CASSLTSGSQEQYF	TGTGCCAGCAGCTTGACTAGCGGGAGTCAAGAGCAGTACTTC
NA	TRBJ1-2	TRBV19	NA	CASNTGTSDYGYTF	TGTGCCAGTAACACCGGGACATCAGACTATGGCTACACCTTC
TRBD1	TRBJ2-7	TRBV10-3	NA	CAISEGTGLYEQYF	TGTGCCATCAGTGAGGGGACAGGCCTATACGAGCAGTACTTC
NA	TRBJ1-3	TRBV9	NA	CASSVEHYSGNTIYF	TGTGCCAGCAGCGTAGAGCATTACTCTGGAAACACCATATATTTT
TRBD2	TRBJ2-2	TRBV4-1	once	CASSQGPGEGRNGELFF	TGCGCCAGCAGCCAGGGGCCGGGGGAGGGCCGAAACGGGGAGCTGTTTTTT
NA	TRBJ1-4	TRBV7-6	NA	CASSPAAGLSEKLFF	TGTGCCAGCAGCCCTGCGGCGGGGTTAAGTGAAAAACTGTTTTTT
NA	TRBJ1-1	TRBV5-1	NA	CASRRISRDTEAFF	TGCGCCAGCAGGAGAATTTCCAGGGACACTGAAGCTTTCTTT
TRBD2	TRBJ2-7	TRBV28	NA	CASSPWREFNEQYF	TGTGCCAGCAGTCCGTGGCGGGAGTTCAACGAGCAGTACTTC
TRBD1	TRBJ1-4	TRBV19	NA	CASSMGTARNEKLFF	TGTGCCAGTAGTATGGGGACAGCCCGTAATGAAAAACTGTTTTTT
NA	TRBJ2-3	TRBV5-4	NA	CASSSRQALTDTQYF	TGTGCCAGCAGCTCTAGACAGGCACTCACAGATACGCAGTATTTT
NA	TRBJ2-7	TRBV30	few	CAWSSQGGGAYEQYF	TGTGCCTGGAGCTCACAGGGGGGAGGGGCTTACGAGCAGTACTTC
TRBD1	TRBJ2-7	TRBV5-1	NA	CASTRTGSSYEQYF	TGCGCCAGCACCCGGACAGGGTCGTCCTACGAGCAGTACTTC
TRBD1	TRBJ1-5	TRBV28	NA	CASSRTGGSQPQHF	TGTGCCAGCAGTCGGACAGGGGGCTCCCAGCCCCAGCATTTT
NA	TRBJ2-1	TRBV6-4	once	CASSDTFGYQQFF	TGTGCCAGCAGTGACACTTTCGGGTATCAGCAGTTCTTC
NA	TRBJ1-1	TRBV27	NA	CASSPLDMAGGLHTEAFF	TGTGCCAGCAGTCCTCTCGATATGGCGGGAGGGTTGCACACTGAAGCTTTCTTT
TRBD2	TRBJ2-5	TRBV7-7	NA	CASSLDSGRGETQYF	TGTGCTAGCAGCTTAGATAGCGGGAGGGGAGAGACCCAGTACTTC
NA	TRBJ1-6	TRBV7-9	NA	CASSLAGSYNSPLHF	TGTGCCAGCAGCTTAGCCGGCTCCTATAATTCACCCCTCCACTTT
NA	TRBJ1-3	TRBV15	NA	CATSRDPLGQTSSGNTIYF	TGTGCCACCAGCAGAGACCCCCTCGGACAGACATCTTCTGGAAACACCATATATTTT
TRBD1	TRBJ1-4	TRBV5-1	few	CASSSGQGREKLFF	TGCGCCAGCAGCTCGGGACAGGGACGGGAAAAACTGTTTTTT
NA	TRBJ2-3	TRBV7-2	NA	CASSLVMGGIADTQYF	TGTGCCAGCAGCTTAGTTATGGGAGGAATTGCAGATACGCAGTATTTT
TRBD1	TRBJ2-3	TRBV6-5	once	CASSYSAGGPDTQYF	TGTGCCAGCAGTTACTCCGCAGGGGGCCCAGATACGCAGTATTTT
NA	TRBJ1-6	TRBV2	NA	CASSTGRWVSPLHF	TGTGCCAGCAGTACCGGGAGATGGGTTTCACCCCTCCACTTT
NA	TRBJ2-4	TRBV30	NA	CAWSVPVAKNIQYF	TGTGCCTGGAGTGTACCAGTAGCCAAAAACATTCAGTACTTC
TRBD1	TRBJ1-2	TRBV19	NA	CASSDLGQGNGYTF	TGTGCCAGTAGCGACCTGGGACAGGGGAATGGCTACACCTTC
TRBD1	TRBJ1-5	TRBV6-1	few	CASSVGTGGAGPQHF	TGTGCCAGCAGTGTCGGCACAGGGGGCGCGGGGCCCCAGCATTTT
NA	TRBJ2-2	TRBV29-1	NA	CSTRRGITGELFF	TGCAGCACGCGTCGGGGTATAACCGGGGAGCTGTTTTTT